This T cell receptor (beta chain) is drawn from a study of T cell responses to AZD1222 COVID-19 vaccine. Study-wide context: The study pooled second doses at about 4 or about 12 weeks. Points from the study as a whole: Dominant CD4 TCR responses targeted spike regions 160-218 and 743-854. Nearly half of spike-specific TCRs reportedly go after variant regions that carry no mutations. Clonal diversity was possibly underestimated, and the donors were mostly white British, with more females.

TCRdb's copy holds only in-frame clones and misses some; the assay was immunoSEQ multiplex PCR. The sample has 95,000 to 150,000 clones, around 89% seen once. This clone was recorded a few times. Its antigen is not known. This sequence originates from an adult in good health. This specimen consisted of peripheral blood, obtained on day 0 of AZD1222 vaccination.

For the CDR3, the DNA is TGTGCCAGCAGCTCCCTAAGGCGGAATTCCAGTTACGAGCAGTACTTC. Translating it yields CASSSLRRNSSYEQYF. This chain uses TRBV11-2 with TRBJ2-7; D gene uncertain. With 4 bases removed from V and 4 bases from J, the gap between germline ends came to 20 bases. This CDR3 spans 16 amino acids. The germline gives CDR1 SGHAT, CDR2 FQNNGV.